These T cell receptor beta chains were read from a single sample in a study of cytomegalovirus exposure and HLA in healthy donors. The method was immunoSEQ multiplex PCR; TCRdb's version includes in-frame clones alone and lacks a portion of them. The profile shows roughly 100,000 clones, about 95% of them singletons. Material for sequencing was PBMCs. The receptors originated from a woman aged 18-35 years in good health and CMV-seronegative. The conserved cysteine and the conserved F or W are not part of the CDR3 here. Fields, in order: J gene, V gene, CDR3 protein.

>TRBJ1-2|TRBV19
ASSIGYDGYT
>TRBJ1-1|TRBV30
AWSVGPSGMNTEAF
>TRBJ2-7|TRBV27
ASSHRGSSYEQY
>TRBJ2-7|TRBV30
AWSLYGEQY
>TRBJ2-7|TRBV19
ASSIGQGGHEQY
>TRBJ2-6|TRBV29-1
SVHGVGGAGANVLT
>TRBJ2-3|TRBV11-3
ASSLGLAPDTQY
>TRBJ2-3|TRBV4-2
ASSQGATSGVNTQY
>TRBJ1-1|TRBV4-1
ASAVQGASEAF
>TRBJ2-7|TRBV5-6
ASSAGNYEQY
>TRBJ2-7|TRBV30
AWSVISRDYEQY
>TRBJ2-7|TRBV6-4
ASSVRGAASFEEQY
>TRBJ1-1|TRBV7-9
ASSFLIGSATEAF
>TRBJ2-1|TRBV4-2
ASSQAGLAGTYNEQF
>TRBJ2-7|TRBV19
ASSIVASGSYEQY
>TRBJ1-3|TRBV7-9
ASSPGRPENTIY
>TRBJ2-7|TRBV14
ASSQRRGGEQY
>TRBJ2-1|TRBV7-7
ASSLEVAEYNEQF
>TRBJ1-3|TRBV9
ASSAPWDRQSGNTIY
>TRBJ2-6|TRBV7-8
ASSSAGAGANVLT
>TRBJ1-6|TRBV6-5
ASSPGQGFSPLH
>TRBJ2-7|TRBV7-8
ASSLVGERQY
>TRBJ2-2|TRBV7-8
ASSASTGITGELF
>TRBJ2-3|TRBV6-1
ASSSRSTPDTQY
>TRBJ2-3|TRBV27
ASSWGGSDTQY
>TRBJ1-5|TRBV19
ASREAGFSNQPQH
>TRBJ2-3|TRBV7-2
ASSFLLAGASGDTQY
>TRBJ1-1|TRBV10-3
AISETQGAWTEAF
>TRBJ1-4|TRBV18
ASSNRGREPSTNEKLF